One and the same sample provided the 5 T cell receptor beta chains below, sequenced in a study of early T cells in non-severe SARS-CoV-2 infection. TCRdb re-called the 5' RACE reads through MiXCR, storing one row per CDR3 protein. Here the sample spans about 39,000 distinct CDR3 sequences, approximately 4% being singletons. The sample consisted of whole blood. The source is an adult who was a healthcare worker with PCR-confirmed SARS-CoV-2 infection or an uninfected control (not recorded which).

This clonotype was seen ten or more times. V is TRBV7-3 and J is TRBJ2-1, with D possibly matching TRBD2 (6 bases). This CDR3 is 16 amino acids long. CDR1 and CDR2 (germline): SGHTA, FQGTGA. Deletions cut 0 bases from V and 5 bases from J, with 14 bases between. The CDR3 sequence is CASSLTPAGPNNEQFF. The CDR3 DNA is TGTGCCAGCAGCTTAACGCCCGCGGGGCCGAACAATGAGCAGTTCTTC.

This clonotype was counted ten times or more. The chain couples TRBV3-1 to TRBJ2-1, with TRBD1 matching 9 bases. This CDR3 is built from 14 residues. Unmatched junction bases numbered 6, after V lost 5 bases and J lost 7 bases. Germline assignment: CDR1 LGHDT and CDR2 YNNKEL (reference sequence). The CDR3 spells CASSWPGQGNEQFF. DNA of the CDR3: TGTGCCAGCAGCTGGCCGGGACAGGGTAATGAGCAGTTCTTC.

This clonotype showed up many times. The genes are TRBV4-2 and TRBJ1-4; D unresolved. The germline CDR1 and CDR2 sequences are LGHNA and YNFKEQ. The V end lost 4 bases, the J end lost 8 bases, and 20 bases lay between the germline ends. This CDR3 has 16 amino acids. The CDR3, as DNA: TGTGCCAGCAGCCGACCGGCAGGCGGGCAGGAAGAAAAACTGTTTTTT. Translation: CASSRPAGGQEEKLFF.

The sample holds many counts of this clonotype. This chain links TRBV6-5 with TRBJ2-3; 13 bases are a match to TRBD2. The germline CDR1 and CDR2 sequences are MNHEY and SVGAGI. The V gene end was trimmed by 4 bases and the J gene end by 1 base; junction bases not matched to a gene: 14. The CDR3 contains 20 residues. The CDR3 nucleotides are TGTGCCAGCAGTTGCGGCGAACTAGCGGGAGGGCCGAATGGCACAGATACGCAGTATTTT. It translates to CASSCGELAGGPNGTDTQYF.

This clonotype was picked up many times. The chain combines TRBV29-1 with TRBJ2-5, with TRBD1 matching over 8 bases. Looked up from germline, CDR1 is SQVTM and CDR2 is ANQGSEA. This CDR3 has 13 residues. V was pared by 6 bases and J by 4 bases, with 7 bases of the junction left unmatched. CDR3 coding DNA: TGCAGCGTCCCCGGACAGGGTGGAGAGACCCAGTACTTC. Its translation: CSVPGQGGETQYF.